Below, 25 T cell receptor beta chains from the same sample are listed, as sequenced in a study of regulatory T cells in long-lasting Graves disease. Indicated time point: newly diagnosed GD, antithyroid drugs for less than 3 months. Generation of the TCR library employed RNA extracted from PBMCs. Building of the TCR beta libraries involved iRepertoire HTBI primers and Arm-PCR of CDR3 regions. From the multiplex PCR reads, TCRdb called clonotypes with MiXCR, one entry per CDR3 protein. Here the sample spans 450,000 to 500,000 distinct CDR3 sequences, 16% being singletons. A further study also used this sample, focusing on T cells in Graves' hyperthyroidism and ophthalmopathy.

Sequences were derived from peripheral blood mononuclear cells (PBMCs), sampled at new diagnosis, from a patient treated with antithyroid drugs. The receptor source for this set is a man aged 40-55 years with Graves disease.

This clonotype came up a few times. The chain couples TRBV12-5 to TRBJ1-1; 9 nucleotides line up with TRBD1. Germline V gene data show CDR1 as LGHNT and CDR2 as FRNRAP. The CDR3 is 15 residues long. As DNA, the CDR3 is TGTGCCTCCACAAAGGGACAGGGAATGAACACTGAAGCTTTCTTT. Encoded protein: CASTKGQGMNTEAFF. Full variable domain (missing parts from reference TRBV12-5 and TRBJ1-1): DARVTQTPRHKVTEMGQEVTMRCQPILGHNTVFWYRQTMMQGLELLAYFRNRAPLDDSGMPKDRFSAEMPDATLATLKIQPSEPRDSAVYFCASTKGQGMNTEAFFGQGTRLTVV.

This clonotype was observed many times. The chain recombines TRBV14 with TRBJ2-1, with D perhaps matching TRBD1 or TRBD2 (5 bases each). The CDR3 spans 13 residues. Germline values: CDR1 SGHDN, CDR2 FVKESK. V was clipped by 4 bases and J by 9 bases, with 13 bases between them. The CDR3 spells CASSPVRGGEQFF. In nucleotides, the CDR3 is TGTGCCAGCAGCCCGGTGAGGGGCGGTGAGCAGTTCTTC.

This clonotype was counted ten times or more. The rearrangement uses TRBV12-3 or TRBV12-4 and TRBJ1-6; D is ambiguous. Trimming removed 5 bases at V and 10 bases at J, with 18 bases between. This CDR3 comprises 15 residues. As DNA, the CDR3 is TGTGCCAGCAGTCAAACCGGGCTGGAAAGGTCACCCCTCCACTTT. The encoded protein is CASSQTGLERSPLHF.

This clonotype was picked up a small number of times. This rearrangement joins TRBV7-9 to TRBJ2-7; 11 bases line up with TRBD2. Germline V gene data show CDR1 as SEHNR and CDR2 as FQNEAQ (reference sequence). The CDR3 contains 15 residues. Trimming took 4 bases from V and 6 from J; bases not matched to a gene: 8. CDR3 nucleotides: TGTGCCAGCAGCTCGCCACTAGCGGGGGTCCCCGAGCAGTACTTC. Translation gives CASSSPLAGVPEQYF.

This clonotype was counted ten times or more. The V call is TRBV2, the J call TRBJ1-5; D unresolved. The germline gives CDR1 SNHLY, CDR2 FYNNEI. V was shortened by 4 bases and J by 4 bases, with 5 bases between the two germline ends. The CDR3 length is 12 residues. CDR3 protein: CASSGENQPQHF. As DNA, the CDR3 is TGTGCCAGCAGTGGAGAAAATCAGCCCCAGCATTTT.

This clonotype has at least ten counts. The chain carries TRBV5-1 and TRBJ2-7; TRBD1 might be the D (6 bases). With 9 bases removed from V and 7 bases from J, the gap between germline ends came to 17 bases. The CDR3 contains 12 residues. In germline, CDR1 is SGHRS, CDR2 YFSETQ. The CDR3 protein is CAIPRGSREQYF. CDR3 bases: TGCGCCATCCCCAGGGGAAGTCGAGAGCAGTACTTC. The entire variable domain, with the rest obtained from reference TRBV5-1 and TRBJ2-7, is as follows: KAGVTQTPRYLIKTRGQQVTLSCSPISGHRSVSWYQQTPGQGLQFLFEYFSETQRNKGNFPGRFSGRQFSNSRSEMNVSTLELGDSALYLCAIPRGSREQYFGPGTRLTVT.

This clonotype was counted many times. The J gene is TRBJ2-7, the V gene TRBV20-1; the match to TRBD2 covers 13 bases. V lost 5 bases and J lost 3; bases outside the gene matches: 1. Germline V gene data show CDR1 as DFQATT and CDR2 as SNEGSKA (reference sequence). This CDR3 comprises 13 residues. This CDR3 is CSAGTSGNYEQYF. The CDR3 region has the DNA TGCAGTGCTGGGACTAGCGGGAACTACGAGCAGTACTTC.

This clonotype was recorded at least ten times. The chain uses TRBV5-1 and TRBJ1-1; tentative D call: TRBD1 (6 bases). The CDR3 consists of 16 residues. Germline lookup yields CDR1 SGHRS and CDR2 YFSETQ. Deletions cut 0 bases from V and 1 base from J, with 13 bases between. The CDR3, as DNA: TGCGCCAGCAGCTTGGCCGTCGGGACAAAGAACACTGAAGCTTTCTTT. Its protein is CASSLAVGTKNTEAFF. The full variable domain, completed using reference TRBV5-1 and TRBJ1-1, is KAGVTQTPRYLIKTRGQQVTLSCSPISGHRSVSWYQQTPGQGLQFLFEYFSETQRNKGNFPGRFSGRQFSNSRSEMNVSTLELGDSALYLCASSLAVGTKNTEAFFGQGTRLTVV.

This clonotype was counted ten times or more. This chain links TRBV5-1 with TRBJ1-1, with D unclear. Trimming took off 0 bases at V and 8 bases at J, with 17 bases between the two ends. The CDR3 extends over 15 amino acids. Germline CDR1 and CDR2: SGHRS and YFSETQ. CDR3: CASSLGVDLNVEAFF. The CDR3 DNA reads TGCGCCAGCAGCTTGGGCGTTGATCTAAACGTCGAAGCTTTCTTT.

In the case of this clonotype: A read error may be the cause here, since a much bigger clone is one base away. Since the CDR3 does not end with the conserved phenylalanine or tryptophan, this likely comes from a read error. In DNA form, the CDR3 reads TGTGCCAGCACCCCGGGACAGCTTTACAATGAGCAGTTCTCC. The encoded protein is CASTPGQLYNEQFS. This chain uses TRBV11-2 with TRBJ2-1; 7 bases agree with TRBD1. Germline-derived CDR1 and CDR2 are SGHAT and FQNNGV. Unmatched junction bases numbered 7, after V lost 7 bases and J lost 4 bases. The CDR3 runs to 14 residues.

The chain is built from TRBV7-6 and TRBJ2-2, with D uncertain. This CDR3 has 15 amino acids. V lost 4 bases and J 1 base, leaving 10 bases between the germline ends. Germline V gene lookup returns CDR1 SGHVS and CDR2 FNYEAQ. This CDR3 is CASSSGRLNTGELFF. DNA for the CDR3: TGTGCCAGCAGCTCAGGTCGCCTGAACACCGGGGAGCTGTTTTTT.

In regard to this clonotype: A clone one base away is much larger, so this may be a read error. V is TRBV2 and J is TRBJ2-2; D possibly matches TRBD1 or TRBD2 (5 bases each). The V end was cut by 5 bases, the J end by 11 bases, with 12 bases between. CDR3 length equals 12 residues. Germline CDR1 SNHLY, CDR2 FYNNEI. CDR3 region: CASSSWGLELFF. The CDR3 coding sequence is TGTGCCAGCAGTTCCTGGGGGTTAGAGCTGTTTTTT.

This clonotype was observed many times. The chain is built from TRBV11-2 and TRBJ2-7; 7 bases map to TRBD1. This CDR3 has 14 residues. Germline V CDR1 and CDR2: SGHAT, FQNNGV. Germline trimming cut 5 bases from V and 1 base from J; bases unmatched to any gene: 5. Here the CDR3 DNA reads TGTGCCAGCAGCCGACAGGGTATATCCTACGAGCAGTACTTC. The encoded protein is CASSRQGISYEQYF.

Ten or more counts support this clonotype. The V and J genes are TRBV29-1 and TRBJ1-1; D gene uncertain. V lost 3 bases to trimming and J lost 11 bases, with 10 bases between them. Germline CDR1 is SQVTM and CDR2 is ANQGSEA. The CDR3 sequence is 10 residues long. The CDR3 here is CSVDTTKAFF. CDR3 DNA sequence: TGCAGCGTTGATACAACTAAGGCTTTCTTT.

A remark on this clonotype: A much larger clone lies a single base off, so this may be a read error. The conserved final phenylalanine or tryptophan is absent from the CDR3, which likely points to a read error. The V gene is TRBV3-1, the J gene TRBJ2-1, with D perhaps matching TRBD2 (5 bases). Deletions cut 2 bases from V and 8 bases from J, with 16 bases between. CDR1 and CDR2 from the germline V gene are LGHDT and YNNKEL (reference sequence). CDR3 length equals 15 residues. The chain's CDR3 is CASSQPFTRTDEQFL. The DNA of the CDR3 is TGTGCCAGCAGCCAACCCTTTACTAGAACTGATGAGCAGTTCCTC.

The V gene is TRBV7-9, the J gene TRBJ2-5; TRBD1 matches at 9 bases. Germline V gene lookup returns CDR1 SEHNR and CDR2 FQNEAQ (reference sequence). J lost 0 bases, V lost 4 bases, and 12 bases had no gene match. This CDR3 is built from 18 residues. This CDR3 reads CASSYGDRVTAYQETQYF. In DNA, the CDR3 is TGTGCCAGCAGCTACGGGGACAGGGTCACTGCGTACCAAGAGACCCAGTACTTC.

The CDR3 DNA follows: TGTGCCAGCAGCCACGGGTACCAAGAGACCCAGTACTTC. It yields the protein CASSHGYQETQYF. V and J are TRBV3-1 and TRBJ2-5; D remains unclear. CDR3 size: 13 residues. V lost 3 bases and J 0 bases, leaving 5 bases between the germline ends. Germline values: CDR1 LGHDT, CDR2 YNNKEL (reference sequence).

This clonotype was seen repeatedly, ten times or more. The chain combines TRBV11-2 with TRBJ2-1; weak D call: TRBD1 (5 bases). The CDR3 consists of 15 residues. CDR1 and CDR2 from the germline V gene are SGHAT and FQNNGV. The V gene lost 4 bases and the J gene lost 8 bases, with 18 bases spanning the gap. DNA of the CDR3: TGTGCCAGCAGCTCAGGGTGGACCTCTCCCGATGAGCAGTTCTTC. Its translation is CASSSGWTSPDEQFF. Full variable domain (outside the CDR3, taken from reference TRBV11-2 and TRBJ2-1): EAGVAQSPRYKIIEKRQSVAFWCNPISGHATLYWYQQILGQGPKLLIQFQNNGVVDDSQLPKDRFSAERLKGVDSTLKIQPAKLEDSAVYLCASSSGWTSPDEQFFGPGTRLTVL.

The chain carries TRBV6-1 and TRBJ2-1; TRBD2 aligns across 11 bases. Germline-derived CDR1 and CDR2 are MNHNS and SASEGT. CDR3 size: 14 residues. Trimming took 5 bases from V and 6 from J; bases not matched to a gene: 3. The CDR3 protein is CASSIAGGVNEQFF. The CDR3 region has the DNA TGTGCCAGCAGTATAGCGGGGGGGGTCAATGAGCAGTTCTTC.

This clonotype has a handful of counts. The V and J genes are TRBV28 and TRBJ2-7; 11 nucleotides line up with TRBD2. J lost 5 bases, V lost 2 bases, and 5 bases had no gene match. The CDR3 spans 15 residues. Germline CDR1 is MDHEN and CDR2 is SYDVKM. For the CDR3, the DNA is TGTGCCAGCAGTTTACGACTAGCGGGAAGAAACGAGCAGTACTTC. It codes for CASSLRLAGRNEQYF.

This clonotype was seen many times. This chain connects TRBV27 to TRBJ2-1; 7 bases line up with TRBD2. The CDR3 has 16 amino acids. Germline values: CDR1 MNHEY, CDR2 SMNVEV (reference sequence). V was pared by 7 bases and J by 2 bases, with 11 bases of the junction left unmatched. CDR3 sequence (DNA): TGTGCCAGCACAAAGAAAGGACTAGTCACCTACAATGAGCAGTTCTTC. Translating gives CASTKKGLVTYNEQFF.

The DNA for the CDR3 is TGCGCCAGCAGCCGACAACCGGGACAGGGGAACACCGGGGAGCTGTTTTTT. Its protein is CASSRQPGQGNTGELFF. V usage is TRBV5-1 and J usage is TRBJ2-2; TRBD1 aligns across 9 bases. The germline V gene encodes CDR1 SGHRS and CDR2 YFSETQ. The V gene end was trimmed by 4 bases and the J gene end by 1 base; junction bases not matched to a gene: 8. The CDR3 extends over 17 amino acids. The full variable domain, rest sourced from reference TRBV5-1 and TRBJ2-2, is KAGVTQTPRYLIKTRGQQVTLSCSPISGHRSVSWYQQTPGQGLQFLFEYFSETQRNKGNFPGRFSGRQFSNSRSEMNVSTLELGDSALYLCASSRQPGQGNTGELFFGEGSRLTVL.

The gene calls are TRBV7-9 and TRBJ1-6, with 8 bases identical to TRBD1. Germline CDR1 is SEHNR and CDR2 is FQNEAQ (reference sequence). The trim removed 5 bases at V and 3 bases at J, leaving 3 bases unmatched. CDR3 size: 15 residues. As DNA, the CDR3 is TGTGCCAGCAGCCTGGACAGGGTCTATAATTCACCCCTCCACTTT. This gives the protein CASSLDRVYNSPLHF.

The rearrangement links TRBV24-1 to TRBJ2-1; 9 nucleotides line up with TRBD2. V trimming: 3 bases; J trimming: 5 bases; junction bases outside the gene matches: 4. Germline V gives CDR1 KGHDR, CDR2 SFDVKD. The CDR3 covers 15 residues. This CDR3 is CATSDRLAGNNEQFF. The CDR3, as DNA: TGTGCCACCAGTGATAGGCTAGCGGGAAACAATGAGCAGTTCTTC.

The V call is TRBV27, the J call TRBJ2-2, with D possibly called TRBD1 or TRBD2 (5 bases each). V was pared by 0 bases and J by 6 bases, with 8 bases between. The CDR3 runs 14 residues. The germline V gene has CDR1 MNHEY and CDR2 SMNVEV (reference sequence). The CDR3 spells CASSLSGDPGELFF. CDR3 nucleotides: TGTGCCAGCAGTTTATCGGGGGATCCCGGGGAGCTGTTTTTT.